This T cell receptor (beta chain) was sequenced during a study of control samples from healthy donors and cancer patients. Clones were read by immunoSEQ multiplex PCR, and TCRdb kept only the in-frame ones, dropping some. The data show 150,000 to 200,000 clones, about 92% seen once. With 6 bases removed from V and 0 bases from J, the gap between germline ends came to 8 bases. The germline V gene has CDR1 LNHDA and CDR2 SQIVND (reference sequence). This CDR3 comprises 13 residues. This receptor was taken from a young man in good health. Sequences were obtained from blood. The V and J genes are TRBV19 and TRBJ1-1, with D perhaps TRBD1 (5 bases). In DNA, the CDR3 is TGTGCCAGTAGGGTAGGGGTGAACACTGAAGCTTTCTTT. Encoded protein: CASRVGVNTEAFF.